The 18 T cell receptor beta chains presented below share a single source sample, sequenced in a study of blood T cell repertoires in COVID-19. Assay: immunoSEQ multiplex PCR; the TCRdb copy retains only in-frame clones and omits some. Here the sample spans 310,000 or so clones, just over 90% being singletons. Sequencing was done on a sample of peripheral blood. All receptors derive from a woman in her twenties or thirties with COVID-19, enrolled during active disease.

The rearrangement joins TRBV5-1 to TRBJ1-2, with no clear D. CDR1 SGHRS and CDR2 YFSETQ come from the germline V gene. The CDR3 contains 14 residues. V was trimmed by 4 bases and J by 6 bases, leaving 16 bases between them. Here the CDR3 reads CASSRSEGFDGYTF. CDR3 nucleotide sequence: TGCGCCAGCAGCCGGTCGGAGGGTTTTGATGGCTACACCTTC.

The CDR3 here is CASSLDLVALSYEQYF. The CDR3 region has the DNA TGTGCCAGCAGCTTAGATCTAGTTGCGTTATCCTACGAGCAGTACTTC. This rearrangement joins TRBV7-2 to TRBJ2-7; D gene unclear. This CDR3 spans 16 amino acids. Germline loops: CDR1 SGHTA, CDR2 FQGNSA. V lost 1 base and J lost 1, with 14 bases in between. The full variable domain, with the rest looked up from reference TRBV7-2 and TRBJ2-7, is GAGVSQSPSNKVTEKGKDVELRCDPISGHTALYWYRQSLGQGLEFLIYFQGNSAPDKSGLPSDRFSAERTGGSVSTLTIQRTQQEDSAVYLCASSLDLVALSYEQYFGPGTRLTVT.

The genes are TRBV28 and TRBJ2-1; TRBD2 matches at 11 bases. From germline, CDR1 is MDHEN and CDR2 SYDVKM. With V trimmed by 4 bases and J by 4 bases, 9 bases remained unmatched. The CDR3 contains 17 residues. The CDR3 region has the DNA TGTGCCAGCAGTTCGCCTGCCGGGACTAGCGGTTACAATGAGCAGTTCTTC. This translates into CASSSPAGTSGYNEQFF.

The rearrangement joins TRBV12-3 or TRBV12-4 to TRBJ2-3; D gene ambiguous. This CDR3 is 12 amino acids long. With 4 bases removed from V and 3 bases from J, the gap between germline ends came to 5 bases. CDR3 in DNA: TGTGCCAGCAGTTCAAATACAGATACGCAGTATTTT. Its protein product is CASSSNTDTQYF.

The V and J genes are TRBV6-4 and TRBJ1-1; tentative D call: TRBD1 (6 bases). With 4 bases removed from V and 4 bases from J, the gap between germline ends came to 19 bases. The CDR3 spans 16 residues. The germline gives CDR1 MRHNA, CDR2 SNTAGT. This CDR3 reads CASSAFVNREGTEAFF. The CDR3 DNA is TGTGCCAGCAGTGCTTTCGTTAACAGGGAGGGCACTGAAGCTTTCTTT.

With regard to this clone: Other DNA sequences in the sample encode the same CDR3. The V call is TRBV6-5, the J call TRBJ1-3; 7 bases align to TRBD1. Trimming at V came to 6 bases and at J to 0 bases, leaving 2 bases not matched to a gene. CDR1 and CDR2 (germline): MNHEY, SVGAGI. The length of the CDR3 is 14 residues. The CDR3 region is CASRAGGSGNTIYF. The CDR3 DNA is TGTGCCAGCAGGGCAGGGGGCTCTGGAAACACCATATATTTT.

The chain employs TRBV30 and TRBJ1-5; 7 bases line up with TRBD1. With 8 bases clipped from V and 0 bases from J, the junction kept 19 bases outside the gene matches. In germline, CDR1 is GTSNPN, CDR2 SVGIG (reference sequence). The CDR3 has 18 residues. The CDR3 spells CAVKTGAVWGSSNQPQHF. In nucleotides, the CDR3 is TGTGCCGTAAAAACAGGGGCCGTTTGGGGCTCTAGCAATCAGCCCCAGCATTTT.

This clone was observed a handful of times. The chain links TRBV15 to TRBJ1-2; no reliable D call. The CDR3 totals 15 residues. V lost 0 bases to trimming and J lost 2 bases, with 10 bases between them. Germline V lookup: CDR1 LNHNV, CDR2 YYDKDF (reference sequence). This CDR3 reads CATSRDNSPNYGYTF. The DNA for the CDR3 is TGTGCCACCAGCAGAGATAATTCCCCCAACTATGGCTACACCTTC.

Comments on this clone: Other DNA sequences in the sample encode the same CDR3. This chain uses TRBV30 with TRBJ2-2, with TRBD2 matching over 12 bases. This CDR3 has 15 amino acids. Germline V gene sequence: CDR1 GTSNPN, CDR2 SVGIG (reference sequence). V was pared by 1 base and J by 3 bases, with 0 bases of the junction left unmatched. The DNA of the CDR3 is TGTGCCTGGAGTGGACTAGCGGGAGACACCGGGGAGCTGTTTTTT. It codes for CAWSGLAGDTGELFF.

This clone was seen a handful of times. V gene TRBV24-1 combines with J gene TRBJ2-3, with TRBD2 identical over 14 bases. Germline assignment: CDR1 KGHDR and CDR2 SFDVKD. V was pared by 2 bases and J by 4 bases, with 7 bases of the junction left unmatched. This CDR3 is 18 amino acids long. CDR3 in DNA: TGTGCCACCAGTGATTCCTGGACTAGCGGGAGGTGGTCAGATACGCAGTATTTT. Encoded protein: CATSDSWTSGRWSDTQYF.

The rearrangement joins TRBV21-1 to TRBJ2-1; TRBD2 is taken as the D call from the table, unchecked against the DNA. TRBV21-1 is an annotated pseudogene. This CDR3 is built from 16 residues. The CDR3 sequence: CASSKSGLAASNEQFF. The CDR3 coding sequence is TGTGCCAGCAGCAAAAGCGGACTAGCGGCCTCCAATGAGCAGTTCTTC.

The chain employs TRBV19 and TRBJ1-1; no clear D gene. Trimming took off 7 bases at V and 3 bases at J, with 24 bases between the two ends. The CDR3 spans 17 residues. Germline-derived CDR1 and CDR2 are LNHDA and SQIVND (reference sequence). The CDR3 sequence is CASTGRRRTTADTEAFF. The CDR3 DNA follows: TGTGCCAGTACGGGTAGGAGGCGGACCACCGCGGACACTGAAGCTTTCTTT.

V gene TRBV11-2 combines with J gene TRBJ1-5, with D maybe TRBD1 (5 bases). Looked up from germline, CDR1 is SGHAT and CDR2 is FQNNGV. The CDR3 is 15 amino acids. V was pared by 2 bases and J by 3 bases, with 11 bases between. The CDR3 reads CASSLQAGSNQPQHF. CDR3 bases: TGTGCCAGCAGCTTACAAGCAGGGTCCAATCAGCCCCAGCATTTT.

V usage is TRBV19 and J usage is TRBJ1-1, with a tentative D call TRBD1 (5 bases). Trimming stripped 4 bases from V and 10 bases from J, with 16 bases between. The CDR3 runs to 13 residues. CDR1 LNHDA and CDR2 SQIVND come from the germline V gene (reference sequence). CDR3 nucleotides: TGTGCCAGTAGTAGTCTGCAGGGTCGATCAGCTTTCTTT. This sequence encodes CASSSLQGRSAFF.

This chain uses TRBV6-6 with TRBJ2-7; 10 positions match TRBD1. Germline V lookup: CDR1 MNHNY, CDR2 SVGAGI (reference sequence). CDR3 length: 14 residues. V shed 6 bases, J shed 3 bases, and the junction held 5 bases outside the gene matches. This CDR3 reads CASRRGTGDYEQYF. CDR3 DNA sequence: TGTGCCAGCAGGCGCGGGACAGGGGACTACGAGCAGTACTTC.

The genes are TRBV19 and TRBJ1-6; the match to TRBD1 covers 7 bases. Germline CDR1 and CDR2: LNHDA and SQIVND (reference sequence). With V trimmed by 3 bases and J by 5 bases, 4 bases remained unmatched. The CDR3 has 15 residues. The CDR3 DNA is TGTGCCAGTAGTATCGGGACAGAGCATAATTCACCCCTCCACTTT. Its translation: CASSIGTEHNSPLHF.

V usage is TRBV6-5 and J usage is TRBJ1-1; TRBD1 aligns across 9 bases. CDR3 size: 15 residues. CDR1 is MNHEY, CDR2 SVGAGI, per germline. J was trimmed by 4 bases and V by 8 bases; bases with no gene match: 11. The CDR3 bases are TGTGCCAGCGAACGGGGGACAGGGCGCGGCACTGAAGCTTTCTTT. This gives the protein CASERGTGRGTEAFF.

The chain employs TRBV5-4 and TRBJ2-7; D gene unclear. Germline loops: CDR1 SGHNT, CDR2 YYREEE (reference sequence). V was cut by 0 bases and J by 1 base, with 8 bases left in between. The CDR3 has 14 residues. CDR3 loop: CASSLAAQSYEQYF. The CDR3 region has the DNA TGTGCCAGCAGCTTGGCTGCACAATCCTACGAGCAGTACTTC. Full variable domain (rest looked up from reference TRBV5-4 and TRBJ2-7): ETGVTQSPTHLIKTRGQQVTLRCSSQSGHNTVSWYQQALGQGPQFIFQYYREEENGRGNFPPRFSGLQFPNYSSELNVNALELDDSALYLCASSLAAQSYEQYFGPGTRLTVT.